These 32 T cell receptor beta chains originate from one sample sequenced in a study of blood T cell repertoires in COVID-19 (dated by TCRdb to the early 2020s). To prepare the library, the immunoSEQ multiplex PCR assay was applied. TCRdb's version of the immuneACCESS table is confined to in-frame rearrangements and falls short of the full clone set. An unresolved V gene accounts for under half of the shortfall where checked; the remainder is of unknown origin. Across this sample there are around 40,000 clones, with around 84% seen only once. Approximately 15% of the sample is taken by the ten largest. Sequenced input: peripheral blood. The receptors stem from a human donor in a cohort sampled during active COVID-19.

The chain joins TRBV2 to TRBJ2-6, with 7 bases that match TRBD1. Germline values: CDR1 SNHLY, CDR2 FYNNEI. There are 17 residues in the CDR3. The ends lost 6 bases at V and 0 bases at J; junction bases unmatched: 8. CDR3 DNA sequence: TGTGCCAGCAGAGCAGGGGGTCTGAGCTCTGGGGCCAACGTCCTGACTTTC. Amino acid sequence: CASRAGGLSSGANVLTF.

The chain is built from TRBV27 and TRBJ2-5, with D possibly matching TRBD2 (5 bases). Trimming stripped 0 bases from V and 8 bases from J, with 13 bases between. CDR3 length equals 14 residues. Germline V gene lookup returns CDR1 MNHEY and CDR2 SMNVEV (reference sequence). DNA for the CDR3: TGTGCCAGCAGTTTATCGGTCGTGCCGGGAACCCAGTACTTC. Its translation: CASSLSVVPGTQYF.

The V gene is TRBV2, the J gene TRBJ2-7, with 7 positions matching TRBD1. CDR3 size: 15 residues. The V gene end was trimmed by 3 bases and the J gene end by 4 bases; junction bases not matched to a gene: 9. Germline V gene sequence: CDR1 SNHLY, CDR2 FYNNEI. The DNA for the CDR3 is TGTGCCAGCAGTGATAGAACAGGGGCGGCTTACGAGCAGTACTTC. Its translation is CASSDRTGAAYEQYF.

This clone has a handful of counts. V is TRBV7-2 and J is TRBJ1-3; no firm D call. The CDR3 runs 16 residues. Looked up from germline, CDR1 is SGHTA and CDR2 is FQGNSA. Trimming stripped 5 bases from V and 2 bases from J, with 16 bases between. The CDR3 protein is CASSRFPRSAGNTIYF. The CDR3 DNA follows: TGTGCCAGCAGCCGGTTTCCCAGGTCGGCTGGAAACACCATATATTTT.

J is TRBJ1-1 and V is TRBV19; no reliable D call. In germline, CDR1 is LNHDA, CDR2 SQIVND (reference sequence). The CDR3 runs to 11 residues. V was trimmed by 5 bases and J by 4 bases, leaving 5 bases between them. CDR3 nucleotides: TGTGCCAGTAGTCTTAGCACTGAAGCTTTCTTT. Translating it yields CASSLSTEAFF. Filled out from reference TRBV19 and TRBJ1-1, the complete variable domain reads DGGITQSPKYLFRKEGQNVTLSCEQNLNHDAMYWYRQDPGQGLRLIYYSQIVNDFQKGDIAEGYSVSREKKESFPLTVTSAQKNPTAFYLCASSLSTEAFFGQGTRLTVV.

This rearrangement joins TRBV18 to TRBJ2-7, with no clear D. The CDR3 runs to 12 residues. V shed 5 bases and J shed 2 bases, with 7 bases lying between them. Germline V gene data show CDR1 as KGHSH and CDR2 as LQKENI. The CDR3 here is CASSSIAYEQYF. The CDR3 DNA sequence: TGTGCCAGCTCATCCATAGCCTACGAGCAGTACTTC.

This clone was seen just once. This chain joins TRBV3-1 (or the pseudogene TRBV3-2) and TRBJ2-7; no firm D call. The germline CDR1 and CDR2 sequences are LGHDT and YNNKEL (reference sequence). The CDR3 extends over 17 amino acids. V shed 7 bases and J shed 5 bases, with 27 bases lying between them. This chain's CDR3 is CASKASNTTLPGHEQYF. CDR3 sequence (DNA): TGTGCCAGCAAAGCGAGTAACACCACTCTCCCCGGCCACGAGCAGTACTTC.

The V and J genes are TRBV18 and TRBJ2-3, with TRBD2 matching 8 bases. Germline V lookup: CDR1 KGHSH, CDR2 LQKENI. This CDR3 has 15 amino acids. V shed 3 bases and J 1 base; nucleotides not matched to a gene: 3. This CDR3 reads CASSPLAGGTDTQYF. DNA for the CDR3: TGTGCCAGCTCACCCCTAGCGGGCGGCACAGATACGCAGTATTTT.

V gene TRBV5-4 combines with J gene TRBJ2-1; D is perhaps TRBD2 (6 bases). The germline CDR1 and CDR2 sequences are SGHNT and YYREEE (reference sequence). The CDR3 has 15 amino acids. The V end lost 4 bases, the J end lost 10 bases, and 21 bases lay between the germline ends. The CDR3 spells CASSDPGLERREQFF. The CDR3 nucleotides are TGTGCCAGCAGCGACCCGGGACTGGAGAGGCGGGAGCAGTTCTTC. Together with reference TRBV5-4 and TRBJ2-1, the CDR3 gives the full variable domain: ETGVTQSPTHLIKTRGQQVTLRCSSQSGHNTVSWYQQALGQGPQFIFQYYREEENGRGNFPPRFSGLQFPNYSSELNVNALELDDSALYLCASSDPGLERREQFFGPGTRLTVL.

The rearrangement joins TRBV2 to TRBJ1-4; 8 positions match TRBD1. Germline V gives CDR1 SNHLY, CDR2 FYNNEI. With 4 bases clipped from V and 5 bases from J, the junction kept 6 bases outside the gene matches. This CDR3 comprises 15 residues. The CDR3 reads CASSGPRDRNEKLFF. CDR3 nucleotide sequence: TGTGCCAGCAGTGGCCCCCGGGACAGGAATGAAAAACTGTTTTTT.

V is TRBV7-8 and J is TRBJ2-2; D may be TRBD1 (6 bases). The CDR3 has 16 residues. CDR1 and CDR2 from the germline V gene are SGHVS and FQNEAQ. V was shortened by 2 bases and J by 8 bases, with 18 bases between the two germline ends. The CDR3 loop is CASSLLGQSAKGELFF. CDR3 in DNA: TGTGCCAGCAGCTTACTAGGACAGTCTGCCAAGGGGGAGCTGTTTTTT.

This chain uses TRBV10-3 with TRBJ2-1, with D hard to call. The CDR3 covers 14 residues. Trimming took 7 bases from V and 7 from J, leaving 17 bases between them. In germline, CDR1 is ENHRY, CDR2 SYGVKD. The DNA for the CDR3 is TGTGCCATCAATCTAGACCCCTCTTCGAATGAGCAGTTCTTC. Its protein is CAINLDPSSNEQFF.

The rearrangement joins TRBV6-5 to TRBJ2-5, with 10 bases fitting TRBD1. Looked up from germline, CDR1 is MNHEY and CDR2 is SVGAGI. CDR3 length: 15 residues. The V segment lost 5 bases and the J segment 6 bases; nucleotides outside the gene matches: 9. The CDR3 DNA sequence: TGTGCCAGCAGTCCCGAGGACAGGGGGTTGAAGACCCAGTACTTC. Translation gives CASSPEDRGLKTQYF.

V usage is TRBV3-1 (or the pseudogene TRBV3-2) and J usage is TRBJ1-1, with 10 bases lining up with TRBD1. J gave up 5 bases and V 4 bases, and 10 bases lay outside the gene matches. CDR3 length equals 16 residues. CDR1 is LGHDT and CDR2 is YNNKEL in the germline V gene (reference sequence). The CDR3 DNA follows: TGTGCCAGCAGCCGCCGACAGGGGGCGCGAGGGACTGAAGCTTTCTTT. Protein product: CASSRRQGARGTEAFF.

The J gene is TRBJ1-3, the V gene TRBV30, with D perhaps TRBD1 (5 bases). The V gene lost 0 bases and the J gene lost 6 bases, with 18 bases spanning the gap. The CDR3 length is 16 residues. Germline V gives CDR1 GTSNPN, CDR2 SVGIG (reference sequence). The CDR3 coding sequence is TGTGCCTGGAGTGTCCGCCGGGGGAAGTCAGAAAACACCATATATTTT. It translates to CAWSVRRGKSENTIYF.

V gene TRBV7-9 combines with J gene TRBJ2-2; maybe TRBD1 (5 bases). The CDR3 length is 14 residues. Germline-derived CDR1 and CDR2 are SEHNR and FQNEAQ (reference sequence). V was shortened by 5 bases and J by 1 base, with 8 bases between the two germline ends. CDR3 nucleotide sequence: TGTGCCAGCAGCCCCGGACAGAACACCGGGGAGCTGTTTTTT. It codes for CASSPGQNTGELFF.

This sequence joins TRBV9 and TRBJ2-7; the match to TRBD1 covers 8 bases. With 4 bases clipped from V and 0 bases from J, the junction kept 9 bases outside the gene matches. CDR1 is SGDLS and CDR2 is YYNGEE in the germline V gene. This CDR3 has 16 residues. The CDR3 DNA sequence: TGTGCCAGCAGCCCCAGGACAGGGAGAGGCTCCTACGAGCAGTACTTC. Protein: CASSPRTGRGSYEQYF.

DNA of the CDR3: TGTGCCAGCAGCTTAGACAGGAGACTGACAGATACGCAGTATTTT. This encodes CASSLDRRLTDTQYF. The chain couples TRBV7-6 to TRBJ2-3, with a tentative D call TRBD1 (5 bases). V lost 1 base and J lost 3, with 11 bases in between. Germline CDR1 SGHVS, CDR2 FNYEAQ. The CDR3 length is 15 residues.

The rearrangement joins TRBV7-8 to TRBJ2-3, with D hard to call. CDR1 and CDR2 from the germline V gene are SGHVS and FQNEAQ. Deletions cut 4 bases from V and 8 bases from J, with 13 bases between. CDR3 length: 13 amino acids. The CDR3 DNA reads as TGTGCCAGCAGCTCCTCCCCGCTAGGTACGCAGTATTTT. As protein: CASSSSPLGTQYF.

This chain joins TRBV15 and TRBJ2-5; D unresolved. Deletions cut 0 bases from V and 9 bases from J, with 14 bases between. Germline lookup yields CDR1 LNHNV and CDR2 YYDKDF (reference sequence). CDR3 length: 14 amino acids. CDR3 DNA sequence: TGTGCCACCAGCAGAGATCTTAAGGCCCAGGCCCAGTACTTC. Translated: CATSRDLKAQAQYF.

This clone was found a few times. The chain joins TRBV3-1 (or the pseudogene TRBV3-2) to TRBJ1-2; no clear D. V was pared by 1 base and J by 7 bases, with 10 bases between. The CDR3 is 13 residues long. Germline loops: CDR1 LGHDT, CDR2 YNNKEL (reference sequence). This CDR3 is CASSQARSGGYTF. The CDR3 nucleotides are TGTGCCAGCAGCCAAGCCCGGTCGGGTGGCTACACCTTC.

V is TRBV6-4 and J is TRBJ2-3; 11 nucleotides align to TRBD2. There are 15 residues in the CDR3. CDR1 is MRHNA, CDR2 SNTAGT, per germline. The V gene end was trimmed by 4 bases and the J gene end by 5 bases; junction bases not matched to a gene: 5. The CDR3 DNA follows: TGTGCCAGCAGTGCTAGCGGGGGGCCGGGAGATACGCAGTATTTT. Its translation: CASSASGGPGDTQYF.

The chain combines TRBV2 with TRBJ2-3; 10 nucleotides agree with TRBD2. Germline V lookup: CDR1 SNHLY, CDR2 FYNNEI. The CDR3 is 18 amino acids. Unmatched junction bases numbered 8, after V lost 2 bases and J lost 0 bases. This CDR3 is CASSETGSGGASTDTQYF. In nucleotides, the CDR3 is TGTGCCAGCAGTGAAACCGGAAGCGGGGGGGCTAGCACAGATACGCAGTATTTT. Using reference TRBV2 and TRBJ2-3 for the parts outside the CDR3, the full variable domain is EPEVTQTPSHQVTQMGQEVILRCVPISNHLYFYWYRQILGQKVEFLVSFYNNEISEKSEIFDDQFSVERPDGSNFTLKIRSTKLEDSAMYFCASSETGSGGASTDTQYFGPGTRLTVL.

This clone was counted once. The rearrangement links TRBV7-3 to TRBJ2-3, with D possibly TRBD1 on 6 matching bases. The CDR3 has 14 residues. Between the trimmed V and J ends, which lost 2 bases and 2 bases, there was a span of 8 bases. Per germline, CDR1 SGHTA and CDR2 FQGTGA. DNA of the CDR3: TGTGCCAGCAGCTTAGACAGGTACACAGATACGCAGTATTTT. This sequence encodes CASSLDRYTDTQYF.

Remarks on this clone: This sample includes further DNA sequences coding for the same CDR3. The chain is built from TRBV12-3 or TRBV12-4 and TRBJ2-7, with D possibly being TRBD2 (5 bases). V lost 3 bases and J lost 3, with 6 bases in between. CDR3 length equals 12 residues. The CDR3 sequence is CASSLGSYEQYF. CDR3 bases: TGTGCCAGCAGTTTGGGGAGCTACGAGCAGTACTTC.

This sequence joins TRBV2 and TRBJ1-1; tentatively, D is TRBD1 (5 bases). Germline lookup yields CDR1 SNHLY and CDR2 FYNNEI. The V end lost 7 bases, the J end lost 2 bases, and 11 bases lay between the germline ends. The CDR3 covers 13 residues. In DNA, the CDR3 is TGTGCCAGCACTGGACAAACAAACACTGAAGCTTTCTTT. Protein: CASTGQTNTEAFF.

This clone has a handful of counts. The chain recombines TRBV19 with TRBJ1-2; 7 nucleotides match TRBD1. Germline CDR1 is LNHDA and CDR2 is SQIVND (reference sequence). V trimming: 6 bases; J trimming: 6 bases; junction bases outside the gene matches: 7. There are 13 residues in the CDR3. The CDR3 loop is CASRPDRDDGYTF. The CDR3 coding sequence is TGTGCCAGTAGGCCCGACAGGGATGATGGCTACACCTTC.

The V call is TRBV7-2, the J call TRBJ1-1; 8 bases are shared with TRBD1. The CDR3 length is 12 residues. Germline V gives CDR1 SGHTA, CDR2 FQGNSA. V lost 4 bases to trimming and J lost 10 bases; unmatched junction nucleotides: 5. CDR3 nucleotide sequence: TGTGCCAGCAGCTCCGCAGGGGGCCTAGCTTTCTTT. Protein sequence: CASSSAGGLAFF. The full variable domain, with the rest looked up from reference TRBV7-2 and TRBJ1-1, is GAGVSQSPSNKVTEKGKDVELRCDPISGHTALYWYRQSLGQGLEFLIYFQGNSAPDKSGLPSDRFSAERTGGSVSTLTIQRTQQEDSAVYLCASSSAGGLAFFGQGTRLTVV.

The chain uses TRBV5-6 and TRBJ2-6; no definite D call. This CDR3 spans 16 amino acids. Trimming pared 2 bases from V and 0 bases from J, leaving 9 bases between. CDR1 is SGHDT and CDR2 is YYEEEE in the germline V gene. The CDR3 sequence: CASSLLRRSGANVLTF. For the CDR3, the DNA is TGTGCCAGCAGCTTACTCCGCCGCTCTGGGGCCAACGTCCTGACTTTC.

A few counts support this clone. The same CDR3 can be traced to other DNA sequences in this sample. The chain combines TRBV3-1 (or the pseudogene TRBV3-2) with TRBJ2-5, with D possibly TRBD2 on 6 matching bases. Germline V gene lookup returns CDR1 LGHDT and CDR2 YNNKEL (reference sequence). The germline V and J ends were trimmed by 4 bases and 4 bases, with 10 bases remaining between them. This CDR3 has 13 amino acids. The CDR3 sequence is CASSLGGRETQYF. In nucleotides, the CDR3 is TGTGCCAGCAGCCTGGGAGGCAGAGAGACCCAGTACTTC.

V usage is TRBV6-1 and J usage is TRBJ1-6; no clear D gene. The CDR3 covers 12 residues. Germline lookup yields CDR1 MNHNS and CDR2 SASEGT. Between the trimmed V and J ends, which lost 1 base and 10 bases, there was a span of 5 bases. The CDR3 DNA follows: TGTGCCAGCAGTGAAGGGGCCTCACCCCTCCACTTT. It specifies CASSEGASPLHF.

The rearrangement links TRBV10-3 to TRBJ1-3; no firm D call. This CDR3 has 14 residues. The V gene's germline CDR1 is ENHRY and CDR2 SYGVKD. V was cut by 0 bases and J by 3 bases, with 6 bases left in between. CDR3 residues: CAISESGDGNTIYF. In DNA form, the CDR3 reads TGTGCCATCAGTGAGTCGGGAGATGGAAACACCATATATTTT.